This note documents a single TCR beta chain sequence. Generated by immunoSEQ multiplex PCR, the TCRdb table keeps only in-frame clones and is missing some. The data show about 360,000 clones, with around 83% seen just once and 2.5% to 3% held by the top ten. The data belong to a study of blood T cell repertoires in COVID-19. For the study at large: From the United States, Italy and Spain came samples of acute and convalescent COVID-19.

This CDR3 contains 11 residues. The germline gives CDR1 MNHEY, CDR2 SVGAGI. The specimen was peripheral blood. The sequence derives from a man aged 30-40 years with active or convalescent COVID-19. The V and J genes are TRBV6-5 and TRBJ1-4; D is ambiguous. CDR3 region: CAAGTNEKLFF. CDR3 in DNA: TGTGCTGCGGGAACTAATGAAAAACTGTTTTTT.